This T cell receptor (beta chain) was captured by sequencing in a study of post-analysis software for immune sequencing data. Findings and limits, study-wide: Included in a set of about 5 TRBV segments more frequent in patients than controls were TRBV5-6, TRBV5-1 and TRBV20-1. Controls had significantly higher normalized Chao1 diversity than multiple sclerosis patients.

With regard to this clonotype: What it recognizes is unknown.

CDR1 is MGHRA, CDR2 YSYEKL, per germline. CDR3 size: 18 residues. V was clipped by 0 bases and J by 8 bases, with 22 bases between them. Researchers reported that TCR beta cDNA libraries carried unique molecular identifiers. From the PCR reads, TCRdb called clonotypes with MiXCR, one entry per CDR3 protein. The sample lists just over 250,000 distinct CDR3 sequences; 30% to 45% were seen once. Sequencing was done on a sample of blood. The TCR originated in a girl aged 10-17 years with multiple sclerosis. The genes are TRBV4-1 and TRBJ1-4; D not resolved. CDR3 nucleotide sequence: TGCGCCAGCAGCCAAGAGTCTCCGACTCGACCCCTTCTCGAAAAACTGTTTTTT. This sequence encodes CASSQESPTRPLLEKLFF.